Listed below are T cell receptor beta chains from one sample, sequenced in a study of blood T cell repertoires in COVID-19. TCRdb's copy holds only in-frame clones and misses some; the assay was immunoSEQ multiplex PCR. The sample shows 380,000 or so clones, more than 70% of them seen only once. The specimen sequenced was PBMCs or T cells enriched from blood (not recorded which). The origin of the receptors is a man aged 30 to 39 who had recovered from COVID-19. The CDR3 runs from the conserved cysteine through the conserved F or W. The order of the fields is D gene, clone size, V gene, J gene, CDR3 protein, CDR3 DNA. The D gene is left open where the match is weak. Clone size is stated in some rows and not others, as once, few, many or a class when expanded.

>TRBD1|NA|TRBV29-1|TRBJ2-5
CSGGQIQETQYF
TGCAGCGGGGGACAGATCCAAGAGACCCAGTACTTC
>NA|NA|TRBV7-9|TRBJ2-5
CASSPLRAREETQYF
TGTGCCAGCAGCCCCCTCAGGGCAAGAGAGGAGACCCAGTACTTC
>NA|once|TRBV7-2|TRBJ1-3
CASSLDTLRNTIYF
TGTGCCAGCAGCCTTGACACGCTGAGAAACACCATATATTTT
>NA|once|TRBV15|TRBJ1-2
CATSRGTERPYGYTF
TGTGCCACCAGCAGAGGGACAGAGCGACCCTATGGCTACACCTTC
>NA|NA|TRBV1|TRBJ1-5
CTSRGDNQPQHF
TGCACCAGCAGAGGGGACAATCAGCCCCAGCATTTT
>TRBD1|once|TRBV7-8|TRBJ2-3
CASSLIPQGSTDTQYF
TGTGCCAGCAGCTTAATCCCACAGGGGAGCACAGATACGCAGTATTTT
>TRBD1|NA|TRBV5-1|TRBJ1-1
CASSLGQGRTEAFF
TGCGCCAGCAGCTTGGGACAGGGGAGGACTGAAGCTTTCTTT
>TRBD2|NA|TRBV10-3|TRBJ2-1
CAISETGGGAGNEQFF
TGTGCCATCAGTGAGACCGGCGGGGGGGCAGGGAATGAGCAGTTCTTC
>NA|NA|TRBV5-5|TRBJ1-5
CASSLGLINQPQHF
TGTGCCAGCAGCTTGGGACTGATCAATCAGCCCCAGCATTTT
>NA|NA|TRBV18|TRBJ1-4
CASSLGHQGEKLFF
TGTGCCAGCTCTCTCGGCCACCAGGGAGAAAAACTGTTTTTT
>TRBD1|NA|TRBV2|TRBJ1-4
CASIEDRTDEKLFF
TGTGCCAGCATAGAGGACAGGACCGATGAAAAACTGTTTTTT
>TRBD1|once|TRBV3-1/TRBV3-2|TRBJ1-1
CASSPDRGNVNTEAFF
TGTGCCAGCAGCCCTGACAGGGGGAACGTGAACACTGAAGCTTTCTTT
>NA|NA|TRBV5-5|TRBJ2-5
CASRPIGGGETQYF
TGTGCCAGCAGACCTATTGGGGGCGGGGAGACCCAGTACTTC
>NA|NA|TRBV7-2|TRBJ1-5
CASSHDRTNQPQHF
TGTGCCAGCAGCCACGACAGGACAAATCAGCCCCAGCATTTT
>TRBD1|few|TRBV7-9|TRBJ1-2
CASSPTGRGYTF
TGTGCCAGCAGCCCGACAGGGCGTGGCTACACCTTC
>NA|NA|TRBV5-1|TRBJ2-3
CASSLGDISTDTQYF
TGCGCCAGCAGCTTGGGGGACATAAGCACAGATACGCAGTATTTT
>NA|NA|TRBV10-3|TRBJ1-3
CAISLGPAAIYF
TGTGCCATCAGCCTAGGCCCGGCGGCCATATATTTT
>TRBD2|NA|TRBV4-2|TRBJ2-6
CASSQEQVAGPGGANVLTF
TGTGCCAGCAGCCAAGAGCAGGTAGCGGGACCTGGTGGGGCCAACGTCCTGACTTTC